This TCR beta chain stems from a study of graft-versus-host responses after intestinal transplantation. Overall study: Among the recipients, transplants were multivisceral, liver-intestinal, or isolated intestinal.

Whole-study results and caveats: With peak circulating GvH clone levels came an association with early post-transplant HvG declines. Some GvH clones appeared in ileal mucosa or blood before recipient bone marrow.

Germline CDR1 reads SGHRS; CDR2 reads YFSETQ. The CDR3 is made up of 15 amino acids. Trimming shortened V by 5 bases and J by 5 bases, and 18 bases separated the two germline ends. Graft specimens yielded both intraepithelial and lamina propria lymphocytes. This clone was observed once. Its antigen is still unknown. Sequencing used immunoSEQ multiplex PCR; TCRdb keeps in-frame clones, though not all of them. Altogether under 75,000 clones are present, 89% being singletons, with the ten largest covering roughly 1.7%. The receptor was isolated from a human patient who received an intestinal transplant, so some T cells may come from the graft donor. The chain recombines TRBV5-1 with TRBJ2-3; D is uncertain. The material sequenced was ileum tissue, taken around 350 days after transplant. CDR3 loop: CASRRAGLDGDTQYF. DNA of the CDR3: TGCGCCAGCAGAAGAGCTGGGTTAGATGGAGATACGCAGTATTTT.